In this sample, the clone carrying this TCR beta chain turned up many times. Its matching antigen is unknown. The investigators amplified TCR beta CDR3 regions from RNA transcripts. TCR CDR3 underwent first-round RT-PCR with the HTBI primer set. One entry per CDR3 protein, called by TCRdb with MiXCR from the multiplex PCR reads. The sample lists 250,000 to 300,000 distinct CDR3 sequences; roughly 14% were seen once. Germline-derived CDR1 and CDR2 are SQVTM and ANQGSEA. The CDR3 sequence is 14 residues long. The trim removed 2 bases at V and 4 bases at J, leaving 2 bases unmatched. The source of the sample is a study of T cells in Graves' hyperthyroidism and ophthalmopathy. Study background: Before treatment of any kind, peripheral blood was taken at initial diagnosis. Study-wide findings and caveats: The majority of expanded thyroid clonotypes above 0.001 also appeared in blood.

Clinical symptoms, serum thyroxine, TRAb, thyroid ultrasound and orbital computed tomography established diagnosis. The source of the PBMCs was less than 12 ml of fresh peripheral blood. This TCR was recovered from a woman in her 30s with Graves' hyperthyroidism that later progressed to Graves' ophthalmopathy. The source material was blood. V usage is TRBV29-1 and J usage is TRBJ2-5; TRBD2 agrees at 12 bases. CDR3 residues: CSVELAGGGETQYF. The CDR3 coding sequence is TGCAGCGTTGAACTAGCGGGAGGGGGAGAGACCCAGTACTTC.